This T cell receptor (beta chain) came from a study of blood T cell repertoires in COVID-19. The CDR3 loop spans 16 amino acids. CDR1 is SGDLS and CDR2 is YYNGEE in the germline V gene. Losses at the gene ends were 0 bases for V and 7 bases for J; bases not matched to a gene: 8. Repertoires were generated with immunoSEQ multiplex PCR, while TCRdb's copy carries only in-frame clones and drops some. Seen here are 400,000 or so clones, 88% observed once, and the top ten hold over 2%. The receptor's source is a woman between 40 and 50 years old with acute COVID-19. The chain uses TRBV9 and TRBJ1-4, with 8 positions matching TRBD1. The sequencing input was PBMCs or T cells enriched from blood (not recorded which). The CDR3 is CASSVAAGGLGEKLFF. The DNA of the CDR3 is TGTGCCAGCAGCGTAGCGGCAGGGGGCTTAGGTGAAAAACTGTTTTTT.